The rows below give T cell receptor beta chains drawn from one sample of a study. TCRdb called the RT-PCR reads again in MiXCR, with one record for every CDR3 protein. The table lists approximately 720,000 distinct CDR3 sequences, over 12% of them singletons. The sample was memory CD4+ T cells from blood. The receptors here all came from a female donor in good health, serving as a healthy control. Both conserved end residues are part of each CDR3. A D gene is named only where the DNA matches it firmly. Part of the rows lack a size; the others show once, few, many or a class for expanded clones.

d_call: -
clone_size: many
v_call: TRBV29-1
j_call: TRBJ1-1
cdr3_nt: TGCAGCGCCGAGGGGCTCACTGAAGCTTTCTTT
cdr3_aa: CSAEGLTEAFF

d_call: TRBD1
clone_size: -
v_call: TRBV19
j_call: TRBJ1-1
cdr3_nt: TGTGCCAGTAGGCTAGACAGGGTGAACACTGAAGCTTTCTTT
cdr3_aa: CASRLDRVNTEAFF

d_call: -
clone_size: few
v_call: TRBV3-1
j_call: TRBJ2-5
cdr3_nt: TGTGCCAGCAACCCGGAGCCCGGAAACCTTCAAGAGACCCAGTACTTC
cdr3_aa: CASNPEPGNLQETQYF

d_call: -
clone_size: few
v_call: TRBV10-3
j_call: TRBJ1-2
cdr3_nt: TGTGCCATCAGTGAGGGGCAGTGGTCTAACTATGGCTACACCTTC
cdr3_aa: CAISEGQWSNYGYTF

d_call: -
clone_size: -
v_call: TRBV6-1
j_call: TRBJ2-7
cdr3_nt: TGTGCCAGCAGTGAAACCTACGAGCAGTACTTC
cdr3_aa: CASSETYEQYF

d_call: -
clone_size: few
v_call: TRBV3-1
j_call: TRBJ1-2
cdr3_nt: TGTGCCAGCAGCCAAGTAACGGGGGGGTATGGCTACACCTTC
cdr3_aa: CASSQVTGGYGYTF

d_call: -
clone_size: -
v_call: TRBV21-1
j_call: TRBJ2-7
cdr3_nt: TGTGCCAGCAGCAAAGGGGTAGGGTCGGCGTACGAGCAGTACTTC
cdr3_aa: CASSKGVGSAYEQYF

d_call: TRBD2
clone_size: -
v_call: TRBV4-2
j_call: TRBJ2-1
cdr3_nt: TGTGCCAGCAGCCAAGAACCCCAACTAGCGGGGACATACAATGAGCAGTTCTTC
cdr3_aa: CASSQEPQLAGTYNEQFF

d_call: TRBD2
clone_size: -
v_call: TRBV25-1
j_call: TRBJ2-5
cdr3_nt: TGTGCCAGCAGTGACATGGGACTAGCGGAAGAGACCCAGTACTTC
cdr3_aa: CASSDMGLAEETQYF

d_call: TRBD1
clone_size: many
v_call: TRBV29-1
j_call: TRBJ1-5
cdr3_nt: TGCAGCGTTGGGGGGACAGAGTATCAGCCCCAGCATTTT
cdr3_aa: CSVGGTEYQPQHF

d_call: -
clone_size: -
v_call: TRBV4-1
j_call: TRBJ2-3
cdr3_nt: TGCGCCAGCAGCCAAGTTTTCGGGGTTGGGCGGAGCACAGATACGCAGTATTTT
cdr3_aa: CASSQVFGVGRSTDTQYF

d_call: -
clone_size: few
v_call: TRBV7-6
j_call: TRBJ2-3
cdr3_nt: TGTGCCAGCAGCTTACAGGCCTCTGCCCCGGGGGATACGCAGTATTTT
cdr3_aa: CASSLQASAPGDTQYF

d_call: TRBD2
clone_size: few
v_call: TRBV5-1
j_call: TRBJ2-4
cdr3_nt: TGCGCCAGCAGCTCTGGACTAGCGGCCTCCAACTGGGACATTCAGTACTTC
cdr3_aa: CASSSGLAASNWDIQYF

d_call: TRBD1
clone_size: -
v_call: TRBV6-1
j_call: TRBJ1-6
cdr3_nt: TGTGCCAGCAGACGACAGGGGGCTTCTAATTCACCCCTCCACTTT
cdr3_aa: CASRRQGASNSPLHF

d_call: TRBD1
clone_size: -
v_call: TRBV28
j_call: TRBJ1-2
cdr3_nt: TGTGCCAGCAGTTTAACAAACGCCGGGACAGGGCGTAATGGCTACACCTTC
cdr3_aa: CASSLTNAGTGRNGYTF

d_call: -
clone_size: -
v_call: TRBV7-7
j_call: TRBJ1-4
cdr3_nt: TGTGCCAGCAGCTCTAGGACGGGTGAAAAACTGTTTTTT
cdr3_aa: CASSSRTGEKLFF

d_call: -
clone_size: -
v_call: TRBV20-1
j_call: TRBJ2-7
cdr3_nt: TGCAGTGGGACGGGGGGCTCTGAGGGGCAGTACTTC
cdr3_aa: CSGTGGSEGQYF

d_call: -
clone_size: few
v_call: TRBV18
j_call: TRBJ2-3
cdr3_nt: TGTGCCAGCTCACCGCCCGGTAGGGATACGCAGTATTTT
cdr3_aa: CASSPPGRDTQYF

d_call: -
clone_size: -
v_call: TRBV29-1
j_call: TRBJ1-1
cdr3_nt: TGCAGCGTTGTCCGCGGGGGGGTGAACACCGAAGCTTTCTTT
cdr3_aa: CSVVRGGVNTEAFF

d_call: TRBD2
clone_size: many
v_call: TRBV28
j_call: TRBJ2-1
cdr3_nt: TGTGCCAGCAGTTCTGGCGGGAGTTCCTACAATGAGCAGTTCTTC
cdr3_aa: CASSSGGSSYNEQFF

d_call: -
clone_size: many
v_call: TRBV6-5
j_call: TRBJ1-2
cdr3_nt: TGTGCCAGCAGTTCGATCAGACAGGAGATTAACTATGGCTACACCTTC
cdr3_aa: CASSSIRQEINYGYTF

d_call: -
clone_size: -
v_call: TRBV20-1
j_call: TRBJ1-1
cdr3_nt: TGCAGTGCTAGGGGATTAGGGGCGACTGAAGCTTTCTTT
cdr3_aa: CSARGLGATEAFF

d_call: -
clone_size: few
v_call: TRBV5-1
j_call: TRBJ2-7
cdr3_nt: TGCGCCAGCAGCGACCCCGCCGGGGGTAGAGAGCAGTACTTC
cdr3_aa: CASSDPAGGREQYF

d_call: -
clone_size: -
v_call: TRBV20-1
j_call: TRBJ1-3
cdr3_nt: TGCAGTGCTACAACGGGGGCAGCTGGAAACACCATATATTTT
cdr3_aa: CSATTGAAGNTIYF

d_call: TRBD2
clone_size: -
v_call: TRBV20-1
j_call: TRBJ2-7
cdr3_nt: TGCAGTGCCCCCTATAGCGGGAACTCCTACGAGCAGTACTTC
cdr3_aa: CSAPYSGNSYEQYF

d_call: TRBD1
clone_size: -
v_call: TRBV6-5
j_call: TRBJ1-4
cdr3_nt: TGTGCCAGCAGTGGTCACAGGGGGCGAGATGAAAAACTGTTTTTT
cdr3_aa: CASSGHRGRDEKLFF